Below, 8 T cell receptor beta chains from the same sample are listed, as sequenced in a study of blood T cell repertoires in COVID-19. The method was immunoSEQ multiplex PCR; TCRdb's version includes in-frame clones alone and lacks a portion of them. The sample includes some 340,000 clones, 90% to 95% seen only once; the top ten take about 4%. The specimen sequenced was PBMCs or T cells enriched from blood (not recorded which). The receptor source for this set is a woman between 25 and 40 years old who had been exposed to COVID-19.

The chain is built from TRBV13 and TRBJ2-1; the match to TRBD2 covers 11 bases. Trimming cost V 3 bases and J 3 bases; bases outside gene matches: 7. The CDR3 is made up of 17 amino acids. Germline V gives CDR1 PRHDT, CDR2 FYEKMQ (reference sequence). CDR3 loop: CASSFSSGLAGYNEQFF. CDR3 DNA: TGTGCCAGCAGCTTTTCGTCCGGACTAGCGGGCTACAATGAGCAGTTCTTC.

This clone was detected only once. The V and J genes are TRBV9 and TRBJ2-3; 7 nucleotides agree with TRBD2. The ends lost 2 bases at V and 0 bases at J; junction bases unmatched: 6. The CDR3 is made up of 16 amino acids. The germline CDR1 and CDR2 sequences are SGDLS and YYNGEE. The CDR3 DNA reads TGTGCCAGCAGCGTGAAGAGCGGGGTTAGCACAGATACGCAGTATTTT. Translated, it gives CASSVKSGVSTDTQYF.

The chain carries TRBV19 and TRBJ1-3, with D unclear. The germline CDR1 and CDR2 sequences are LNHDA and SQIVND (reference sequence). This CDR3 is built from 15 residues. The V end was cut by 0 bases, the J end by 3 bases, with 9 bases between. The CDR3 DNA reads TGTGCCAGTAGTATAGATCTTGAGTTTGGAAACACCATATATTTT. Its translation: CASSIDLEFGNTIYF. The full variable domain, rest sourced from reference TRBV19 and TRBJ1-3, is DGGITQSPKYLFRKEGQNVTLSCEQNLNHDAMYWYRQDPGQGLRLIYYSQIVNDFQKGDIAEGYSVSREKKESFPLTVTSAQKNPTAFYLCASSIDLEFGNTIYFGEGSWLTVV.

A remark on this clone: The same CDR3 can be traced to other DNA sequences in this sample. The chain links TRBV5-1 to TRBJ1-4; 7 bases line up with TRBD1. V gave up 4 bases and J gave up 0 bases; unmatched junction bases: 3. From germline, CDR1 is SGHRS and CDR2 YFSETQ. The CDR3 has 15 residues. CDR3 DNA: TGCGCCAGCAGCGGTACAGGGGCAACTAATGAAAAACTGTTTTTT. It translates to CASSGTGATNEKLFF.

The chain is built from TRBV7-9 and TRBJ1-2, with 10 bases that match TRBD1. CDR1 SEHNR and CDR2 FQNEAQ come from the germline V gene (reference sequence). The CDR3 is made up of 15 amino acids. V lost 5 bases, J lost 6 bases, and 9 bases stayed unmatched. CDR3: CASSRDRGRRDGYTF. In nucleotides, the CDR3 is TGTGCCAGCAGCCGCGACAGGGGGCGAAGGGATGGCTACACCTTC.

The chain's CDR3 is CASSRQDSTNEKLFF. The CDR3 nucleotides are TGCGCCAGCAGTAGACAGGATTCAACTAATGAAAAACTGTTTTTT. V gene TRBV5-1 combines with J gene TRBJ1-4; D perhaps matches TRBD1 (6 bases). The CDR3 has 15 amino acids. The V end was cut by 5 bases, the J end by 0 bases, with 11 bases between. Germline V gene data show CDR1 as SGHRS and CDR2 as YFSETQ.

The CDR3: CATRPSDRLNTEAFF. The CDR3 DNA sequence: TGTGCCACCAGACCCTCGGACAGATTGAACACTGAAGCTTTCTTT. The chain has TRBV24-1 and TRBJ1-1, with D tentatively TRBD1 (6 bases). CDR3 length equals 15 residues. Germline V CDR1 and CDR2: KGHDR, SFDVKD. The ends were cut back, 7 bases at V and 0 bases at J, with 14 bases in the middle.

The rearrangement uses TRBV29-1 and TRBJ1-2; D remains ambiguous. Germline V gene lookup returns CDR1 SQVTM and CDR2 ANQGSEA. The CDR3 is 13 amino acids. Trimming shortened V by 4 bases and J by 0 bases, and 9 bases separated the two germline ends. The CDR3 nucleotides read TGCAGCGTTGTAGTTTTTCCTAACTATGGCTACACCTTC. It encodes CSVVVFPNYGYTF.